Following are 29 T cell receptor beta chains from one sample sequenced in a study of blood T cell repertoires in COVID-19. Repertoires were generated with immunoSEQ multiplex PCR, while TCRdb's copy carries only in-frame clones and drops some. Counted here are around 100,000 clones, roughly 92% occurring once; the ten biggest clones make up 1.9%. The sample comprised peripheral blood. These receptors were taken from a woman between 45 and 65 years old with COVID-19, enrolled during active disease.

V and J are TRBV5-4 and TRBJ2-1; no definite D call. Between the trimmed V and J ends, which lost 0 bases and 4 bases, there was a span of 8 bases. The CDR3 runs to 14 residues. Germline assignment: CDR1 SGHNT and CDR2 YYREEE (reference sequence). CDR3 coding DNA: TGTGCCAGCAGCTTGGCGGCAGGATACAATGAGCAGTTCTTC. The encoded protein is CASSLAAGYNEQFF. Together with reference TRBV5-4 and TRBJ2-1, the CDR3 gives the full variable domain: ETGVTQSPTHLIKTRGQQVTLRCSSQSGHNTVSWYQQALGQGPQFIFQYYREEENGRGNFPPRFSGLQFPNYSSELNVNALELDDSALYLCASSLAAGYNEQFFGPGTRLTVL.

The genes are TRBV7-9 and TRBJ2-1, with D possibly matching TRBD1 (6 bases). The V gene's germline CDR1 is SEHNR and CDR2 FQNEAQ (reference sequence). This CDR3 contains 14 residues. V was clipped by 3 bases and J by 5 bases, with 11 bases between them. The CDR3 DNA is TGTGCCAGCAGCTTTGAACAGGGAAACAATGAGCAGTTCTTC. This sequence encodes CASSFEQGNNEQFF.

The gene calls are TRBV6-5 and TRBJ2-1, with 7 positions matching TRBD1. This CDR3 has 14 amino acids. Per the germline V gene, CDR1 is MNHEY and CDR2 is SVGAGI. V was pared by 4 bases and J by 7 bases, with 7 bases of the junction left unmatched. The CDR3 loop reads CASSSRDSTNEQFF. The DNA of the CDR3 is TGTGCCAGCAGTTCTCGGGACAGTACGAATGAGCAGTTCTTC.

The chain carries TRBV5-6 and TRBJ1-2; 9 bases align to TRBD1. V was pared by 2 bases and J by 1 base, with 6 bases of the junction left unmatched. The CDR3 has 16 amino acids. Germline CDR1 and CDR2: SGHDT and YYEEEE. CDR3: CASSFTGGLGNYGYTF. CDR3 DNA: TGTGCCAGCAGCTTCACAGGGGGCTTAGGTAACTATGGCTACACCTTC.

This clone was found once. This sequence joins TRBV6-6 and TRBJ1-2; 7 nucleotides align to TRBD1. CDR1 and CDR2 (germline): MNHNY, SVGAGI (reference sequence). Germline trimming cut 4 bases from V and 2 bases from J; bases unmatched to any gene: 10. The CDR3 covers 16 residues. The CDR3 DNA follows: TGTGCCAGCAGTTCTCAGCCCGGGACAGCAAACTATGGCTACACCTTC. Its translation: CASSSQPGTANYGYTF.

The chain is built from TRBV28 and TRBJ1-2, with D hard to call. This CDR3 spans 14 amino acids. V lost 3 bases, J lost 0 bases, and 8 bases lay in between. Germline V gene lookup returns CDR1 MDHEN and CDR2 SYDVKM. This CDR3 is CASSFLQTNYGYTF. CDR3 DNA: TGTGCCAGCAGTTTCTTACAGACTAACTATGGCTACACCTTC.

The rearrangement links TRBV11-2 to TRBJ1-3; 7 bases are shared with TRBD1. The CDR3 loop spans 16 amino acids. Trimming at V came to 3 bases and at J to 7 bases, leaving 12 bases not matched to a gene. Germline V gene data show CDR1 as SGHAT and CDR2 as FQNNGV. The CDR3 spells CASSFEGTASRNTIYF. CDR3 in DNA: TGTGCCAGCAGCTTTGAAGGGACAGCTTCCCGGAACACCATATATTTT.

CDR3 nucleotides: TGTGCCAGCAGCGTAGGCGCTGGCTACACCTTC. This encodes CASSVGAGYTF. This chain links TRBV9 with TRBJ1-2, with no clear D. Trimming left V 0 bases short and J 7 bases short, with 4 bases between. This CDR3 spans 11 amino acids. The germline CDR1 and CDR2 sequences are SGDLS and YYNGEE. The entire variable domain, with the rest obtained from reference TRBV9 and TRBJ1-2, is as follows: DSGVTQTPKHLITATGQRVTLRCSPRSGDLSVYWYQQSLDQGLQFLIQYYNGEERAKGNILERFSAQQFPDLHSELNLSSLELGDSALYFCASSVGAGYTFGSGTRLTVV.

The CDR3 sequence is CASSQGLAEPSYEQYF. CDR3 in DNA: TGTGCCAGCAGCCAAGGCCTAGCGGAGCCCTCCTACGAGCAGTACTTC. The rearrangement links TRBV3-1 (or the pseudogene TRBV3-2) to TRBJ2-7; TRBD2 aligns across 7 bases. Trimming removed 1 base from V and 0 bases from J; junction bases left unmatched: 6. Germline V gene sequence: CDR1 LGHDT, CDR2 YNNKEL (reference sequence). This CDR3 has 16 residues.

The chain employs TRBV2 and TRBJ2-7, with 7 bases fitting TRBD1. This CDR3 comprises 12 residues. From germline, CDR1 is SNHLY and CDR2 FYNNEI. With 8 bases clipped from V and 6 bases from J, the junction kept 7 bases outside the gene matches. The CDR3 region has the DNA TGTGCCAGCCCAATCGCAGGGGGCGAGCAGTACTTC. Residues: CASPIAGGEQYF.

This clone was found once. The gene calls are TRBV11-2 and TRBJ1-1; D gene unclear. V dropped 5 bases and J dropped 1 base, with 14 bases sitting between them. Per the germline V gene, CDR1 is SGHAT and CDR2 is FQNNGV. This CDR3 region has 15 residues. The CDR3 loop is CASSPVRVGNTEAFF. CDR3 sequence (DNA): TGTGCCAGCAGCCCGGTGCGGGTCGGGAACACTGAAGCTTTCTTT. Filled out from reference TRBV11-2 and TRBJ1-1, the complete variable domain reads EAGVAQSPRYKIIEKRQSVAFWCNPISGHATLYWYQQILGQGPKLLIQFQNNGVVDDSQLPKDRFSAERLKGVDSTLKIQPAKLEDSAVYLCASSPVRVGNTEAFFGQGTRLTVV.

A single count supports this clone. The CDR3, as DNA: TGTGCCAGCAGGGCAACAGGCCCTTCTAACTATGGCTACACCTTC. This codes for CASRATGPSNYGYTF. J is TRBJ1-2 and V is TRBV28, with TRBD1 as a possible D gene (5 bases). This CDR3 region has 15 residues. The ends were cut back, 6 bases at V and 0 bases at J, with 14 bases in the middle. Germline V gene lookup returns CDR1 MDHEN and CDR2 SYDVKM.

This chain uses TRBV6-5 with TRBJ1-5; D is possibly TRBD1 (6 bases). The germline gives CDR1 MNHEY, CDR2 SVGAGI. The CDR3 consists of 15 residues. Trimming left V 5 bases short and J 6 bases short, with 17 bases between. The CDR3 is CASSPARGLSQPQHF. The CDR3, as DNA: TGTGCCAGCAGTCCAGCCAGGGGATTAAGTCAGCCCCAGCATTTT.

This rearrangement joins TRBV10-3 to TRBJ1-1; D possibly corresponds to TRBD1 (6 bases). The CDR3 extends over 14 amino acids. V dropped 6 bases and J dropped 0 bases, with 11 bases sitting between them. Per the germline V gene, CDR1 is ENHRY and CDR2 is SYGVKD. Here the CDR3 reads CAIRSQGMNTEAFF. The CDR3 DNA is TGTGCCATCAGGTCACAGGGTATGAACACTGAAGCTTTCTTT.

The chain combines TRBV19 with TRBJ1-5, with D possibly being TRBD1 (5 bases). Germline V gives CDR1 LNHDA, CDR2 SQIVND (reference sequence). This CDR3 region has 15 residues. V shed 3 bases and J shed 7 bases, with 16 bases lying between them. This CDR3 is CASSIRQGERQPQHF. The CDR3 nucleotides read TGTGCCAGTAGTATCAGGCAGGGCGAAAGACAGCCCCAGCATTTT.

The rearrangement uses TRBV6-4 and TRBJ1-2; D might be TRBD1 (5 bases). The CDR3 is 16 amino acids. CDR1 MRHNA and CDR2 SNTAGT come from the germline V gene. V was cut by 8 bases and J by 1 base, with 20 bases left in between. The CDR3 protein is CASPLEEGNSNYGYTF. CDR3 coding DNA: TGTGCCAGCCCACTCGAGGAGGGGAATAGTAACTATGGCTACACCTTC.

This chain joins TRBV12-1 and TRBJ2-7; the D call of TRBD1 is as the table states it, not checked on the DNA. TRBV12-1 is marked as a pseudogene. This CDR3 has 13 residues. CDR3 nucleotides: TGTGCCAGCAGTCCCAACAGGGTATACGAGCAGTACGTC. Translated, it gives CASSPNRVYEQYV.

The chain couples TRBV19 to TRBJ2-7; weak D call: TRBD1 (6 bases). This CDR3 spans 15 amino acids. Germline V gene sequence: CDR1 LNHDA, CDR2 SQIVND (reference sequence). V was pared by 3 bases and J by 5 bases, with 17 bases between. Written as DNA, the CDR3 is TGTGCCAGTAGTATGGGGGTGAAGGGGGTCGACGAGCAGTACTTC. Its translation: CASSMGVKGVDEQYF. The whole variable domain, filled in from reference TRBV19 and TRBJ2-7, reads DGGITQSPKYLFRKEGQNVTLSCEQNLNHDAMYWYRQDPGQGLRLIYYSQIVNDFQKGDIAEGYSVSREKKESFPLTVTSAQKNPTAFYLCASSMGVKGVDEQYFGPGTRLTVT.

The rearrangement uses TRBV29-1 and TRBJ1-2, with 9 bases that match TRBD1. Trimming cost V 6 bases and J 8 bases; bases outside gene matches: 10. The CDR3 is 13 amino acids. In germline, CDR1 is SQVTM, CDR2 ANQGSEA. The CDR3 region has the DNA TGCAGCGTAATCCCGGGACAGGGTTTGGGCTACACCTTC. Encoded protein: CSVIPGQGLGYTF.

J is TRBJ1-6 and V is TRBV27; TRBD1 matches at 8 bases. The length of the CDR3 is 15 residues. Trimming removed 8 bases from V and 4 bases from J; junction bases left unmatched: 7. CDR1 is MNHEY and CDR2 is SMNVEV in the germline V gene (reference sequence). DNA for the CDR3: TGTGCCAGCCGTACAGGGGGTTCGTATAATTCACCCCTCCACTTT. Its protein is CASRTGGSYNSPLHF.

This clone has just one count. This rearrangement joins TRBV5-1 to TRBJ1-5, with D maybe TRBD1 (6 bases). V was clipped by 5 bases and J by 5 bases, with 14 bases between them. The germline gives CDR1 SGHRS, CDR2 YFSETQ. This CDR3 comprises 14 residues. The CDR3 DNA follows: TGCGCCAGCAGACGAAGACAGGCTGATCAGCCCCAGCATTTT. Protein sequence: CASRRRQADQPQHF.

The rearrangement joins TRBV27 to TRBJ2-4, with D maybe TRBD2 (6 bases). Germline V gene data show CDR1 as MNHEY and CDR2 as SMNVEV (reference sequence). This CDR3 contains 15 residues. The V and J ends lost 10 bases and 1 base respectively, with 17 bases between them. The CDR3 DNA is TGTGCCACCACCGGCGGGGTTTTGGCCAAAAACATTCAGTACTTC. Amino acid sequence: CATTGGVLAKNIQYF.

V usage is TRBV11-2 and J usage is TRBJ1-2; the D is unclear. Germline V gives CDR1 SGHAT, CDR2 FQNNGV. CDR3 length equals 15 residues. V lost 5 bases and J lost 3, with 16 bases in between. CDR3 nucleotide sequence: TGTGCCAGCAGCACCGGGGTGAAAGGTGACTATGGCTACACCTTC. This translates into CASSTGVKGDYGYTF.

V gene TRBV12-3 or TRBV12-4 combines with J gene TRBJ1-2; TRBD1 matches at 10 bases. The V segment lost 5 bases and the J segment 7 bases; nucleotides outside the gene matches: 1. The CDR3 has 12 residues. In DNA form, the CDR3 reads TGTGCCAGCAGTCGGGACAGGGGTGGCTACACCTTC. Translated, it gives CASSRDRGGYTF.

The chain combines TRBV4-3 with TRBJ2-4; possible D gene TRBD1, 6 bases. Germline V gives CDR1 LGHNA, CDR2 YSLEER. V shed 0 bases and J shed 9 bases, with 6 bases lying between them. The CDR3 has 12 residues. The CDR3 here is CASSQEGGIQYF. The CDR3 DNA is TGCGCCAGCAGCCAAGAAGGGGGCATTCAGTACTTC.

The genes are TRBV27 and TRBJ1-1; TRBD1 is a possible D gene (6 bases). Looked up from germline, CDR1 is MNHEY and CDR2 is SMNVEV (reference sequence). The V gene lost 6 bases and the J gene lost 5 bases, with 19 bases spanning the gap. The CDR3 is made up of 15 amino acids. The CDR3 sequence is CASRPGRGRYTEAFF. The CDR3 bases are TGTGCCAGCAGGCCCGGGCGGGGGCGGTATACTGAAGCTTTCTTT.

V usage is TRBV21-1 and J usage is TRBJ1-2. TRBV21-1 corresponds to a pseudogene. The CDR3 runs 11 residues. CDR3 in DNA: TGTGCCAGCAGCAACCCGGGAGGCTACACCTTC. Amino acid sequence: CASSNPGGYTF.

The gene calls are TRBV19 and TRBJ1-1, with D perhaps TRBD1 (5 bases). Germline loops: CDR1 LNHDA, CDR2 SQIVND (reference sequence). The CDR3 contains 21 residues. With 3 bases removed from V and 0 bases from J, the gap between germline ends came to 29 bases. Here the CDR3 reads CASSMDGYYDRSRRMNTEAFF. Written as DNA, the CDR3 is TGTGCCAGTAGTATGGATGGGTACTATGACAGAAGCCGAAGAATGAACACTGAAGCTTTCTTT.

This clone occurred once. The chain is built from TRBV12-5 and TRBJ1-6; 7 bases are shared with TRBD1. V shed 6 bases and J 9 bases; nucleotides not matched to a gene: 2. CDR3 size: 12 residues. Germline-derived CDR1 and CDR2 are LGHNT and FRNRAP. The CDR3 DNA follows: TGTGCTAGTGGGACAGGGAGTTCACCCCTCCACTTT. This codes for CASGTGSSPLHF. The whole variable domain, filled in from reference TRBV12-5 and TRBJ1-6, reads DARVTQTPRHKVTEMGQEVTMRCQPILGHNTVFWYRQTMMQGLELLAYFRNRAPLDDSGMPKDRFSAEMPDATLATLKIQPSEPRDSAVYFCASGTGSSPLHFGNGTRLTVT.